The rows below give T cell receptor beta chains drawn from one sample of a study of follicular helper T cells after annual influenza vaccination. Generated by immunoSEQ multiplex PCR, the TCRdb table keeps only in-frame clones and is missing some. The sample holds a few thousand clones, 89% seen once. The source material was CXCR5+ CD38- circulating T follicular helper cells from blood, sampled 7 days after influenza vaccination. Receptors originate from an adult who received the influenza vaccine. Each CDR3 is given with its conserved first and last residue. A D gene is named only where the DNA matches it firmly. The size of a clone is reported for some rows only, either as once, few or many, or as a class for expanded clones.

d_gene: TRBD2
j_gene: TRBJ2-2
abundance: .
v_gene: TRBV30
CDR3nt: TGTGCCTGGAGTGGTGGGGGGGTGCGGGAGCTGTTTTTT
CDR3aa: CAWSGGGVRELFF

d_gene: TRBD2
j_gene: TRBJ2-7
abundance: .
v_gene: TRBV7-8
CDR3nt: TGTGCCAGCAGATCTTCGACTAGCGGGAGTTACGAGCAGTACTTC
CDR3aa: CASRSSTSGSYEQYF

d_gene: .
j_gene: TRBJ2-7
abundance: .
v_gene: TRBV6-1
CDR3nt: TGTGCCAGCCGTCTCGCTAGGATCTACGAGCAGTACTTC
CDR3aa: CASRLARIYEQYF

d_gene: .
j_gene: TRBJ2-5
abundance: .
v_gene: TRBV5-1
CDR3nt: TGCGCCAGCAGCTACTCGTTGGGGGCGGGGGCGACCCAGTACTTC
CDR3aa: CASSYSLGAGATQYF

d_gene: TRBD1
j_gene: TRBJ1-1
abundance: few
v_gene: TRBV5-5
CDR3nt: TGTGCCAGCAGCTTACAGGGGGCGAGGAACACTGAAGCTTTCTTT
CDR3aa: CASSLQGARNTEAFF

d_gene: TRBD1
j_gene: TRBJ2-1
abundance: once
v_gene: TRBV11-1
CDR3nt: TGTGCCAGCAGCTCTAACCAACAGGGGTGGGGATTCTTC
CDR3aa: CASSSNQQGWGFF

d_gene: .
j_gene: TRBJ2-3
abundance: once
v_gene: TRBV11-3
CDR3nt: TGTGCCAGCAGCTCCCGGTGGGATACGCAGTATTTT
CDR3aa: CASSSRWDTQYF

d_gene: TRBD1
j_gene: TRBJ2-5
abundance: .
v_gene: TRBV19
CDR3nt: TGTGCCAGTAGTGGAAAGACAGGGAACACGTTTCAAGAGACCCAGTACTTC
CDR3aa: CASSGKTGNTFQETQYF

d_gene: .
j_gene: TRBJ2-7
abundance: .
v_gene: TRBV6-1
CDR3nt: TGTGCCAGCATGGGACACTCCTACGAGCAGTACTTC
CDR3aa: CASMGHSYEQYF

d_gene: .
j_gene: TRBJ2-1
abundance: .
v_gene: TRBV7-6
CDR3nt: TGTGCCAGCAGCCGCTCCCAGGGGAGTGAGCAGTTCTTC
CDR3aa: CASSRSQGSEQFF

d_gene: .
j_gene: TRBJ2-6
abundance: .
v_gene: TRBV5-1
CDR3nt: TGCGCCAGCAAGGGAGACCACTCTGGGGCCAACGTCCTGACTTTC
CDR3aa: CASKGDHSGANVLTF

d_gene: TRBD1
j_gene: TRBJ1-3
abundance: .
v_gene: TRBV9
CDR3nt: TGTGCCAGCAGCTCATTTCCGGGACAGGGAAACACCATATATTTT
CDR3aa: CASSSFPGQGNTIYF

d_gene: TRBD2
j_gene: TRBJ2-5
abundance: once
v_gene: TRBV27
CDR3nt: TGTGCCAGCAGTTCCCTAGGACTAGCGGAAGAGACCCAGTACTTC
CDR3aa: CASSSLGLAEETQYF

d_gene: .
j_gene: TRBJ2-5
abundance: .
v_gene: TRBV6-1
CDR3nt: TGTGCCAGCAGTGTCACTAGCTCGTACCAAGAGACCCAGTACTTC
CDR3aa: CASSVTSSYQETQYF

d_gene: .
j_gene: TRBJ2-4
abundance: once
v_gene: TRBV7-2
CDR3nt: TGTGCCAGCAGACCCACGGGTGCCCAAGAGGGCATTCAGTACTTC
CDR3aa: CASRPTGAQEGIQYF

d_gene: .
j_gene: TRBJ2-3
abundance: .
v_gene: TRBV11-2
CDR3nt: TGTGCCAGCAGCTCCCCTAGCACAGATACGCAGTATTTT
CDR3aa: CASSSPSTDTQYF

d_gene: .
j_gene: TRBJ2-3
abundance: .
v_gene: TRBV6-1
CDR3nt: TGTGCCAGCAGTGAAGCAGCAGGCCTCACAGATACGCAGTATTTT
CDR3aa: CASSEAAGLTDTQYF

d_gene: .
j_gene: TRBJ1-4
abundance: .
v_gene: TRBV7-9
CDR3nt: TGTGCCAGCAGCCTACGGTCCGGGGTGGGTAATGAAAAACTGTTTTTT
CDR3aa: CASSLRSGVGNEKLFF

d_gene: TRBD2
j_gene: TRBJ2-7
abundance: .
v_gene: TRBV29-1
CDR3nt: TGCAGCGTTGAAGATATGGCTAGCGGAACCTACGAGCAGTACTTC
CDR3aa: CSVEDMASGTYEQYF

d_gene: .
j_gene: TRBJ2-1
abundance: once
v_gene: TRBV28
CDR3nt: TGTGCCAGCAGTTCCGGGATCTACAATGAGCAGTTCTTC
CDR3aa: CASSSGIYNEQFF

d_gene: .
j_gene: TRBJ2-1
abundance: few
v_gene: TRBV2
CDR3nt: TGTGCCAGCAGTGATGGTAACAGGCCGAAGCAGTTCTTC
CDR3aa: CASSDGNRPKQFF

d_gene: TRBD1
j_gene: TRBJ2-5
abundance: .
v_gene: TRBV5-1
CDR3nt: TGCGCCAGCAGCCTTGGACAGGGGAGGCAAGAGACCCAGTACTTC
CDR3aa: CASSLGQGRQETQYF

d_gene: TRBD1
j_gene: TRBJ1-5
abundance: few
v_gene: TRBV5-6
CDR3nt: TGTGCCAGCAGCTCGACAGGGTATAGCAATCAGCCCCAGCATTTT
CDR3aa: CASSSTGYSNQPQHF

d_gene: .
j_gene: TRBJ2-7
abundance: few
v_gene: TRBV21-1
CDR3nt: TGTGCCAGCAGCTCTCGCGGGGGTGACGAGCAGTACTTC
CDR3aa: CASSSRGGDEQYF

d_gene: .
j_gene: TRBJ2-1
abundance: once
v_gene: TRBV15
CDR3nt: TGTGCCACCAGCCCCAAAAAGCGAAGCTCCTACAATGAGCAGTTCTTC
CDR3aa: CATSPKKRSSYNEQFF

d_gene: TRBD1
j_gene: TRBJ1-4
abundance: .
v_gene: TRBV4-1
CDR3nt: TGCGCCAGCAGTCAACCCGGGACAGAGAATGAAAAACTGTTTTTT
CDR3aa: CASSQPGTENEKLFF

d_gene: TRBD1
j_gene: TRBJ2-7
abundance: .
v_gene: TRBV5-1
CDR3nt: TGCGCCAGCAGTTCGGGACAGGGGGCATACGAGCAGTACTTC
CDR3aa: CASSSGQGAYEQYF

d_gene: .
j_gene: TRBJ1-3
abundance: .
v_gene: TRBV5-6
CDR3nt: TGTGCCAGCTTCCGACGAGACCTTACTATAAACACCATATATTTT
CDR3aa: CASFRRDLTINTIYF

d_gene: .
j_gene: TRBJ1-2
abundance: .
v_gene: TRBV10-3
CDR3nt: TGTGCCATCAGTGAGTCAGGCGACAGAAACTATGGCTACACCTTC
CDR3aa: CAISESGDRNYGYTF

d_gene: .
j_gene: TRBJ2-7
abundance: .
v_gene: TRBV18
CDR3nt: TGTGCCAGCTCACCGGGACAACCGGTGGGAGAGCAGTACTTC
CDR3aa: CASSPGQPVGEQYF

d_gene: TRBD1
j_gene: TRBJ2-2
abundance: .
v_gene: TRBV18
CDR3nt: TGTGCCAGCTCCCCAAGGGACAGGGGCACCGGGGAGCTGTTTTTT
CDR3aa: CASSPRDRGTGELFF

d_gene: .
j_gene: TRBJ2-3
abundance: .
v_gene: TRBV28
CDR3nt: TGTGCCAGCGACCCCCGAACGGGGACGCAGTATTTT
CDR3aa: CASDPRTGTQYF

d_gene: TRBD2
j_gene: TRBJ2-5
abundance: .
v_gene: TRBV6-9
CDR3nt: TGTGCCAGCAGTCGAAGCGGGACCGGGCAAGAGACCCAGTACTTC
CDR3aa: CASSRSGTGQETQYF

d_gene: TRBD1
j_gene: TRBJ1-2
abundance: .
v_gene: TRBV29-1
CDR3nt: TGCAGCGTGACGACAGGGGTATATGGCTACACCTTC
CDR3aa: CSVTTGVYGYTF

d_gene: TRBD1
j_gene: TRBJ1-2
abundance: .
v_gene: TRBV5-1
CDR3nt: TGCGCCAGCAGCTTCGGACAGGGTGGCTACACCTTC
CDR3aa: CASSFGQGGYTF

d_gene: TRBD1
j_gene: TRBJ1-3
abundance: .
v_gene: TRBV9
CDR3nt: TGTGCCAGCGGGACAGAGGTCTCTGGAAACACCATATATTTT
CDR3aa: CASGTEVSGNTIYF

d_gene: .
j_gene: TRBJ1-2
abundance: .
v_gene: TRBV30
CDR3nt: TGTGCCTGGAGTCAGAGGCAGGGAGGCTACACCTTC
CDR3aa: CAWSQRQGGYTF

d_gene: .
j_gene: TRBJ1-2
abundance: few
v_gene: TRBV27
CDR3nt: TGTGCCAGCAGGGGAGGGGACCGCCTCTATGGCTACACCTTC
CDR3aa: CASRGGDRLYGYTF

d_gene: TRBD1
j_gene: TRBJ1-2
abundance: .
v_gene: TRBV10-2
CDR3nt: TGCGCCAGCAGCCCGGGACAGGAGGATTGGAACTATGGCTACACCTTC
CDR3aa: CASSPGQEDWNYGYTF

d_gene: TRBD2
j_gene: TRBJ2-2
abundance: .
v_gene: TRBV9
CDR3nt: TGTGCCAGCAGCCCCGGGACTAGTAACACCGGGGAGCTGTTTTTT
CDR3aa: CASSPGTSNTGELFF

d_gene: TRBD1
j_gene: TRBJ1-1
abundance: .
v_gene: TRBV5-1
CDR3nt: TGCGCCAGCAGTCCGAGGGGGCGGGATGATGAAGCTTTCTTT
CDR3aa: CASSPRGRDDEAFF

d_gene: .
j_gene: TRBJ2-2
abundance: .
v_gene: TRBV5-1
CDR3nt: TGCGCCAGCAGGGGCCAGTCCTCAAACACCGGGGAGCTGTTTTTT
CDR3aa: CASRGQSSNTGELFF

d_gene: TRBD1
j_gene: TRBJ1-2
abundance: .
v_gene: TRBV5-1
CDR3nt: TGCGCCAGCAGCTACTTAGCGACAGGGGGTGAGAGCTACACCTTC
CDR3aa: CASSYLATGGESYTF

d_gene: TRBD1
j_gene: TRBJ1-6
abundance: .
v_gene: TRBV5-1
CDR3nt: TGCGCCAGCAGCCGTCGACAGGGGTCCCATTCACCCCTCCACTTT
CDR3aa: CASSRRQGSHSPLHF

d_gene: .
j_gene: TRBJ1-6
abundance: .
v_gene: TRBV6-5
CDR3nt: TGTGCCAGCAGTTACACGGCAGCGGCTGGTAATTCACCCCTCCACTTT
CDR3aa: CASSYTAAAGNSPLHF

d_gene: .
j_gene: TRBJ1-1
abundance: .
v_gene: TRBV15
CDR3nt: TGTGCCACCAGCAGTAAGAACATGAACACTGAAGCTTTCTTT
CDR3aa: CATSSKNMNTEAFF

d_gene: .
j_gene: TRBJ1-6
abundance: .
v_gene: TRBV5-5
CDR3nt: TGTGCCAGCAGCTTCAGACTCTATAATTCACCCCTCCACTTT
CDR3aa: CASSFRLYNSPLHF

d_gene: .
j_gene: TRBJ1-2
abundance: .
v_gene: TRBV6-1
CDR3nt: TGTGCCAGCACTTTTCAGAATAACTATGGCTACACCTTC
CDR3aa: CASTFQNNYGYTF

d_gene: .
j_gene: TRBJ2-7
abundance: .
v_gene: TRBV5-1
CDR3nt: TGCGCCAGCAGCAGTACAGGGTTCGACGAGCAGTACTTC
CDR3aa: CASSSTGFDEQYF

d_gene: TRBD2
j_gene: TRBJ2-3
abundance: .
v_gene: TRBV7-2
CDR3nt: TGTGCCAGCAGCTTTGTAGGGACTAGCGGAACAGATACGCAGTATTTT
CDR3aa: CASSFVGTSGTDTQYF

d_gene: .
j_gene: TRBJ1-1
abundance: .
v_gene: TRBV16
CDR3nt: TGTGCCAGCAGCCAATCAAGGGGCACTGAAGCTTTCTTT
CDR3aa: CASSQSRGTEAFF

d_gene: .
j_gene: TRBJ2-5
abundance: .
v_gene: TRBV18
CDR3nt: TGTGCCAGCTCACCCGGGGTTAGATCCCAAGAGACCCAGTACTTC
CDR3aa: CASSPGVRSQETQYF

d_gene: TRBD1
j_gene: TRBJ2-7
abundance: once
v_gene: TRBV14
CDR3nt: TGTGCCAGCAGCCAACGTCCTAAGGACAGGGGGCGAACTAAGTCCTACGAGCAGTACTTC
CDR3aa: CASSQRPKDRGRTKSYEQYF

d_gene: .
j_gene: TRBJ2-3
abundance: .
v_gene: TRBV10-2
CDR3nt: TGCGCCAGCAGTGAATTCGCGAGGGCCACAGATACGCAGTATTTT
CDR3aa: CASSEFARATDTQYF

d_gene: .
j_gene: TRBJ2-7
abundance: few
v_gene: TRBV10-3
CDR3nt: TGTGCCATCAGCCAAACCTACGAGCAGTACTTC
CDR3aa: CAISQTYEQYF

d_gene: .
j_gene: TRBJ2-3
abundance: .
v_gene: TRBV11-3
CDR3nt: TGTGCCAGCAGCTTGACCACAGGCTCAGATACGCAGTATTTT
CDR3aa: CASSLTTGSDTQYF

d_gene: .
j_gene: TRBJ2-7
abundance: .
v_gene: TRBV15
CDR3nt: TGTGCCACCAGCAGAGACGCCGTGGCCGCCTCGTACGAGCAGTACTTC
CDR3aa: CATSRDAVAASYEQYF